What follows are 7 T cell receptor beta chains derived from one specimen sequenced in a study of blood T cell repertoires in COVID-19. TCRdb's copy holds only in-frame clones and misses some; the assay was immunoSEQ multiplex PCR. In the table there are 80,000 to 100,000 clones, around 88% of which are singletons. The sequenced material came from peripheral blood. The receptors derive from a man aged 45-65 years with COVID-19, enrolled during active disease.

The V call is TRBV28, the J call TRBJ1-2, with 8 bases aligning to TRBD1. The V gene end was trimmed by 5 bases and the J gene end by 5 bases; junction bases not matched to a gene: 7. Germline V lookup: CDR1 MDHEN, CDR2 SYDVKM. The CDR3 covers 14 residues. The CDR3 bases are TGTGCCAGCAGTCCTTATGACAGGGGATATGGCTACACCTTC. Protein sequence: CASSPYDRGYGYTF.

The chain has TRBV5-1 and TRBJ2-7, with D maybe TRBD1 (5 bases). CDR1 and CDR2 (germline): SGHRS, YFSETQ. The CDR3 loop spans 13 amino acids. The ends were cut back, 0 bases at V and 7 bases at J, with 11 bases in the middle. The CDR3 coding sequence is TGCGCCAGCAGCTTGGGGGCAGGGTGGGAGCAGTACTTC. Protein product: CASSLGAGWEQYF. Full variable domain (rest looked up from reference TRBV5-1 and TRBJ2-7): KAGVTQTPRYLIKTRGQQVTLSCSPISGHRSVSWYQQTPGQGLQFLFEYFSETQRNKGNFPGRFSGRQFSNSRSEMNVSTLELGDSALYLCASSLGAGWEQYFGPGTRLTVT.

This chain connects TRBV6-5 to TRBJ1-2; 8 nucleotides line up with TRBD1. Germline-derived CDR1 and CDR2 are MNHEY and SVGAGI. V was clipped by 6 bases and J by 7 bases; unmatched bases: 10. The CDR3 runs to 14 residues. CDR3 region: CASSRGQAHTGYTF. The CDR3 nucleotides read TGTGCCAGCAGCCGGGGACAGGCCCACACTGGCTACACCTTC.

The V gene is TRBV11-2, the J gene TRBJ2-7, with TRBD2 matching 9 bases. The CDR3 length is 16 residues. Germline assignment: CDR1 SGHAT and CDR2 FQNNGV. Unmatched junction bases numbered 11, after V lost 4 bases and J lost 4 bases. The DNA for the CDR3 is TGTGCCAGCAGCTCCCCTAGCGGGGCCGCCACATACGAGCAGTACTTC. Its translation: CASSSPSGAATYEQYF.

The chain uses TRBV19 and TRBJ2-3, with D perhaps matching TRBD1 (5 bases). Trimming stripped 4 bases from V and 5 bases from J, with 13 bases between. This CDR3 has 14 amino acids. Germline CDR1 is LNHDA and CDR2 is SQIVND (reference sequence). CDR3 protein: CASSRQGVVDTQYF. As DNA, the CDR3 is TGTGCCAGTAGTAGGCAGGGTGTTGTAGATACGCAGTATTTT.

This clone was seen a few times. This chain joins TRBV15 and TRBJ2-1; 7 bases are shared with TRBD2. Germline CDR1 and CDR2: LNHNV and YYDKDF (reference sequence). The trim removed 5 bases at V and 6 bases at J, leaving 7 bases unmatched. This CDR3 has 14 amino acids. The CDR3: CATSPVGGINEQFF. The CDR3 DNA reads as TGTGCCACCAGCCCGGTGGGGGGGATCAATGAGCAGTTCTTC.

This clone counts as medium-sized. The CDR3 DNA reads TGTGCCAGCAGCGATATATCAGGGGGAATGGGCTATGGCTACACCTTC. This encodes CASSDISGGMGYGYTF. V and J are TRBV7-9 and TRBJ1-2, with TRBD1 matching 7 bases. The junction had 13 bases not matched to a gene; V was cut back by 5 bases and J by 4 bases. The CDR3 totals 16 residues. CDR1 is SEHNR, CDR2 FQNEAQ, per germline (reference sequence).